This record covers a single T cell receptor beta chain. Profiling relied on immunoSEQ multiplex PCR, and the TCRdb table lists in-frame clones only, not all of them. The sample has roughly 86,000 clones, around 90% seen once. The record originates from a study of OX40 agonist ivuxolimab in advanced cancers. Study in general: The patients received agonistic anti-OX40 (CD134) antibody ivuxolimab. Those treated in dose escalation had hepatocellular carcinoma, melanoma, renal cell cancer or head and neck cancer.

Patients were ineligible given autoimmune disease history or systemic immunosuppression. This CDR3 has 17 residues. CDR1 and CDR2 (germline): LNHDA, SQIVND (reference sequence). The V segment lost 1 base and the J segment 4 bases; nucleotides outside the gene matches: 6. The chain uses TRBV19 and TRBJ2-3; 12 positions agree with TRBD2. The clonotype comes from an adult with an advanced solid tumor such as melanoma, head and neck, liver or kidney cancer. The sequenced sample was CD4+ or CD8+ T cells sorted from blood, obtained in a trial of the OX40 agonist ivuxolimab. The CDR3, as DNA: TGTGCCAGTAGTATAGGGGCTAGCGGGAGGGCCGCAGATACGCAGTATTTT. Protein: CASSIGASGRAADTQYF. The full variable domain, in which reference TRBV19 and TRBJ2-3 provide the parts outside the CDR3, is DGGITQSPKYLFRKEGQNVTLSCEQNLNHDAMYWYRQDPGQGLRLIYYSQIVNDFQKGDIAEGYSVSREKKESFPLTVTSAQKNPTAFYLCASSIGASGRAADTQYFGPGTRLTVL.